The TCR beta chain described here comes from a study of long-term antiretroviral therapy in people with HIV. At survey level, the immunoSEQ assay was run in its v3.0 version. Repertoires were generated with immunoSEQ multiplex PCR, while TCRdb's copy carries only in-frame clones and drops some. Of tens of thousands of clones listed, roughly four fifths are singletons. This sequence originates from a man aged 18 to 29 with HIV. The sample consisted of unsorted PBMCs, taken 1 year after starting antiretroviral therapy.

The CDR3 is CASSLDRGRETQYF. In nucleotides, the CDR3 is TGTGCCAGCAGCCTTGACAGGGGAAGGGAGACCCAGTACTTC. This chain links TRBV28 with TRBJ2-5, with TRBD1 identical over 8 bases. The CDR3 has 14 residues. CDR1 is MDHEN, CDR2 SYDVKM, per germline. V was pared by 6 bases and J by 5 bases, with 8 bases of the junction left unmatched.